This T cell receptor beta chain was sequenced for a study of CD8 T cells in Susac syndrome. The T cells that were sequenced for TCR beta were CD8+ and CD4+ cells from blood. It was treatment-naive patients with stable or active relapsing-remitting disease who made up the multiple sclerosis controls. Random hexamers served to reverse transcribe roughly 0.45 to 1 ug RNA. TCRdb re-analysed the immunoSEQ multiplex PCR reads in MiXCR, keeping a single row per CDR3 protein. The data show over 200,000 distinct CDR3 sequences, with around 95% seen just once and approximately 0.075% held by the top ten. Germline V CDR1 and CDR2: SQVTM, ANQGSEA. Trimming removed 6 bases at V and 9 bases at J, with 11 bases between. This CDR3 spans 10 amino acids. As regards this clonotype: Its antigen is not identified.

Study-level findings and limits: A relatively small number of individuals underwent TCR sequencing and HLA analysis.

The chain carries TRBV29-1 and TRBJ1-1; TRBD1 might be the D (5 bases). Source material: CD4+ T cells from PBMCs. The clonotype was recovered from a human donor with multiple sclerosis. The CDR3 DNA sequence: TGCAGCGTCCTGGGGCTGCAAGCTTTCTTT. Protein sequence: CSVLGLQAFF.